A selection of T cell receptor beta chains follows, all from one sample in a study of blood T cell repertoires in COVID-19. The method was immunoSEQ multiplex PCR; TCRdb's version includes in-frame clones alone and lacks a portion of them. The sample records roughly 300,000 clones, around 87% being singletons. The sample was PBMCs or T cells enriched from blood (not recorded which). Receptors were obtained from a woman aged 25 to 39 who had recovered from COVID-19. Both conserved end residues are part of each CDR3. Each record gives: J gene, V gene, CDR3 length, D gene, clone size, CDR3 DNA, CDR3 protein. D genes are given only for firm matches. Clone size is not always given. Where it is, it says once, few, many or a class for expanded clones.

>TRBJ2-5|TRBV5-6|16|.|.
TGTGCCAGCACGACGTTCACAGGGTCGACGCAAGAGACCCAGTACTTC
CASTTFTGSTQETQYF
>TRBJ1-5|TRBV19|15|TRBD1|.
TGTGCCAGTAGTATAACAGGGGCCTTTAATCAGCCCCAGCATTTT
CASSITGAFNQPQHF
>TRBJ2-3|TRBV4-1|14|TRBD1|.
TGCGCCAGCAGCCTGCGACAGGGAACAGATACGCAGTATTTT
CASSLRQGTDTQYF
>TRBJ1-5|TRBV3-1/TRBV3-2|13|.|.
TGTGCCAGCAGCCAAGATCTAGATCAGCCCCAGCATTTT
CASSQDLDQPQHF
>TRBJ1-3|TRBV5-4|20|TRBD1|.
TGTGCCAGCAGCGGTTATCCGGGACAGGGGGTTTATTTAACCGGAAACACCATATATTTT
CASSGYPGQGVYLTGNTIYF
>TRBJ1-1|TRBV9|15|TRBD1|.
TGTGCCAGCAGCACTGGGGACAGCTCGAACACTGAAGCTTTCTTT
CASSTGDSSNTEAFF
>TRBJ2-1|TRBV11-3|15|TRBD2|.
TGTGCCAGCAGCTTAGCCAGCGGGGGGGCCTATGAGCAGTTCTTC
CASSLASGGAYEQFF
>TRBJ2-1|TRBV7-2|15|.|.
TGTGCCAGCAGCTTAGGGTCGAGCTCCTACAATGAGCAGTTCTTC
CASSLGSSSYNEQFF
>TRBJ2-2|TRBV7-2|16|TRBD2|.
TGTGCCAGCAGCCAGACTAGCGTGGGAAAAACCGGGGAGCTGTTTTTT
CASSQTSVGKTGELFF
>TRBJ1-1|TRBV9|14|.|.
TGTGCCAGCAGCGGCGTTTCAGGGGCGAGGGGAGCTTTCTTT
CASSGVSGARGAFF
>TRBJ2-7|TRBV18|14|.|.
TGTGCCAGCTCACCAAGGGACTTAGCCCCCGAGCAGTACTTC
CASSPRDLAPEQYF
>TRBJ2-4|TRBV6-4|12|.|.
TGTGCCAGCAGTGCAGGGGAAAACATTCAGTACTTC
CASSAGENIQYF
>TRBJ2-5|TRBV3-1/TRBV3-2|14|TRBD2|.
TGTGCCAGCAGCCATACCGGGACTAGAGGGACCCAGTACTTC
CASSHTGTRGTQYF
>TRBJ2-3|TRBV6-5|15|TRBD2|.
TGTGCCAGCAGCCGCCTAGCGGGGGGGCATGATACGCAGTATTTT
CASSRLAGGHDTQYF
>TRBJ1-6|TRBV20-1|13|.|.
TGCAGTGCTAGTGGCGGTTATAATTCACCCCTCCACTTT
CSASGGYNSPLHF
>TRBJ1-4|TRBV7-9|16|.|once
TGTGCCAGCAGCGCCAACAGGGTCACAACTAATGAAAAACTGTTTTTT
CASSANRVTTNEKLFF
>TRBJ1-5|TRBV3-1/TRBV3-2|18|.|.
TGTGCCAGCAGCCTCTACTCCGCGCAGGGGATTTGCAATCAGCCCCAGCATTTT
CASSLYSAQGICNQPQHF
>TRBJ2-5|TRBV30|12|.|once
TGTGCCTGGAGTCTAAGGGAGGAGACCCAGTACTTC
CAWSLREETQYF
>TRBJ1-4|TRBV5-6|13|.|.
TGTGCCAGCAGCTTGGAAAGGACAGAAAAACTGTTTTTT
CASSLERTEKLFF
>TRBJ2-7|TRBV5-1|15|.|.
TGCGCCAGCAGCGTGGCAGTCGGAGGGACCTACGAGCAGTACTTC
CASSVAVGGTYEQYF
>TRBJ1-1|TRBV4-1|16|.|.
TGCGCCAGCAGCCAAGCGGTGGTAGGGACTCTATTCCCAACTTTCTTT
CASSQAVVGTLFPTFF
>TRBJ1-4|TRBV5-1|15|TRBD1|few
TGCGCCAGCAGCAGCCCCGGGACAGGGGGCGAAAAACTGTTTTTT
CASSSPGTGGEKLFF
>TRBJ2-7|TRBV4-2|16|TRBD2|.
TGTGCCAGCAGCCCGGGACTAGCGGGGGGACTCTACGAGCAGTACTTC
CASSPGLAGGLYEQYF